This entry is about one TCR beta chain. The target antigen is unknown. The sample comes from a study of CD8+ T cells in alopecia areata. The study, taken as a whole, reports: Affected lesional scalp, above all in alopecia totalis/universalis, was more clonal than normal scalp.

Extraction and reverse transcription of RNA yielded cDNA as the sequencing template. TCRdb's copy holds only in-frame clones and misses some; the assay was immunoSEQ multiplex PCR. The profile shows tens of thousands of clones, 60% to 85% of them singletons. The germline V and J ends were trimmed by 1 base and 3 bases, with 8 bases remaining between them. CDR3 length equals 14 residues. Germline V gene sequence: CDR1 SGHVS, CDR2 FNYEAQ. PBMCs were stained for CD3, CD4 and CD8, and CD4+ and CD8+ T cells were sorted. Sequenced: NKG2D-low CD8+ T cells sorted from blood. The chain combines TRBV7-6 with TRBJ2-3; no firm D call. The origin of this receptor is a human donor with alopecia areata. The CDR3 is CASSLGDGTDTQYF. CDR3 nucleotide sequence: TGTGCCAGCAGCTTAGGGGATGGAACAGATACGCAGTATTTT.